Below, 13 T cell receptor beta chains from the same sample are listed, as sequenced in a study of CD8 T cells in ankylosing spondylitis. One entry per CDR3 protein results from TCRdb running MiXCR on the 5' RACE reads. The repertoire holds 250,000 to 400,000 distinct CDR3 sequences, around 10% seen once, with 8% to 9.5% in the top ten. Source material: blood, either unsorted or a sorted T cell fraction (not recorded which). These receptors came from a female donor with ankylosing spondylitis or in good health (not recorded which).

This clonotype was picked up many times. V is TRBV20-1 and J is TRBJ1-3; D uncertain. V lost 1 base to trimming and J lost 0 bases, with 1 base between them. CDR3 length: 12 residues. Germline V gene lookup returns CDR1 DFQATT and CDR2 SNEGSKA (reference sequence). CDR3 residues: CSARVSGNTIYF. DNA of the CDR3: TGCAGTGCTAGAGTCTCTGGAAACACCATATATTTT.

A few counts support this clonotype. This chain connects TRBV7-9 to TRBJ2-1; TRBD2 agrees at 12 bases. Trimming at V came to 8 bases and at J to 6 bases, leaving 2 bases not matched to a gene. CDR1 and CDR2 (germline): SEHNR, FQNEAQ (reference sequence). This CDR3 is built from 13 residues. CDR3 loop: CASLAGGFNEQFF. The CDR3 DNA is TGTGCCAGCCTAGCGGGAGGGTTCAATGAGCAGTTCTTC.

This clonotype occurred a few times. The chain employs TRBV16 and TRBJ2-7, with D perhaps TRBD2 (6 bases). The CDR3 extends over 16 amino acids. Germline lookup yields CDR1 KGHSY and CDR2 FQNENV. The V end was cut by 0 bases, the J end by 6 bases, with 18 bases between. This CDR3 is CASSQSKAGGKGEQYF. CDR3 DNA: TGTGCCAGCAGCCAATCTAAGGCCGGGGGAAAGGGCGAGCAGTACTTC.

The sample holds a few counts of this clonotype. The chain joins TRBV6-1 to TRBJ2-3; D might be TRBD2 (6 bases). Germline values: CDR1 MNHNS, CDR2 SASEGT. Trimming stripped 6 bases from V and 9 bases from J, with 19 bases between. The CDR3 consists of 14 residues. This CDR3 is CASRGGRTDFTQYF. CDR3 DNA: TGTGCCAGCAGAGGTGGGAGGACCGATTTCACGCAGTATTTT.

The table lists this clonotype with many counts. The chain is built from TRBV28 and TRBJ1-5; D unresolved. This CDR3 is 16 amino acids long. Looked up from germline, CDR1 is MDHEN and CDR2 is SYDVKM. Trimming took 3 bases from V and 0 from J, leaving 12 bases between them. CDR3 residues: CASSFPLSYSNQPQHF. The CDR3 DNA reads TGTGCCAGCAGTTTCCCCCTCAGCTATAGCAATCAGCCCCAGCATTTT.

This clonotype was detected many times. V usage is TRBV20-1 and J usage is TRBJ1-5, with a weak D call TRBD1 (6 bases). Germline V lookup: CDR1 DFQATT, CDR2 SNEGSKA (reference sequence). This CDR3 comprises 14 residues. Trimming took 3 bases from V and 8 from J, leaving 17 bases between them. The CDR3 is CSASEGQTSEPQHF. CDR3 coding DNA: TGCAGTGCTAGCGAAGGACAGACCTCCGAGCCCCAGCATTTT.

This clonotype has just a few counts. The chain joins TRBV27 to TRBJ2-1; 8 nucleotides match TRBD2. There are 16 residues in the CDR3. After removal of 7 bases from V and 5 bases from J, the junction contained 13 bases not matched to a gene. CDR1 and CDR2 from the germline V gene are MNHEY and SMNVEV (reference sequence). The DNA for the CDR3 is TGTGCCAGCAAAACCGGGGGGGCCGGCAGACACAATGAGCAGTTCTTC. Amino acid sequence: CASKTGGAGRHNEQFF.

This rearrangement joins TRBV20-1 to TRBJ2-7; the match to TRBD2 covers 7 bases. The CDR3 runs 15 residues. The trim removed 2 bases at V and 7 bases at J, leaving 14 bases unmatched. Germline CDR1 and CDR2: DFQATT and SNEGSKA (reference sequence). The CDR3 region is CSARRSGTSTGEQYF. The CDR3 coding sequence is TGCAGTGCTAGAAGAAGCGGGACCAGCACGGGGGAGCAGTACTTC.

In its sample, this clonotype was seen many times. The chain combines TRBV29-1 with TRBJ2-1; 8 nucleotides align to TRBD2. From germline, CDR1 is SQVTM and CDR2 ANQGSEA. The trim removed 5 bases at V and 10 bases at J, leaving 1 base unmatched. The CDR3 runs 10 residues. CDR3 protein: CSVTSGEQFF. DNA for the CDR3: TGCAGCGTTACTAGCGGCGAGCAGTTCTTC.

The V gene is TRBV28, the J gene TRBJ1-5; D is ambiguous. V lost 3 bases and J lost 0, with 18 bases in between. Germline V gives CDR1 MDHEN, CDR2 SYDVKM. The CDR3 totals 18 residues. CDR3 sequence reads: CASSFPRVRRDSNQPQHF. In DNA, the CDR3 is TGTGCCAGCAGTTTTCCTCGGGTTCGTCGAGATAGCAATCAGCCCCAGCATTTT.

This clonotype has only a few counts. The chain recombines TRBV5-5 with TRBJ2-1; TRBD2 agrees at 8 bases. This CDR3 contains 13 residues. The germline CDR1 and CDR2 sequences are SGHKS and YYEKEE (reference sequence). V lost 4 bases to trimming and J lost 8 bases; unmatched junction nucleotides: 5. This CDR3 is CASSKEAGDEQFF. DNA of the CDR3: TGTGCCAGCAGCAAAGAAGCGGGAGATGAGCAGTTCTTC. Full variable domain (rest looked up from reference TRBV5-5 and TRBJ2-1): DAGVTQSPTHLIKTRGQQVTLRCSPISGHKSVSWYQQVLGQGPQFIFQYYEKEERGRGNFPDRFSARQFPNYSSELNVNALLLGDSALYLCASSKEAGDEQFFGPGTRLTVL.

The rearrangement links TRBV9 to TRBJ1-1, with TRBD1 matching 7 bases. The germline CDR1 and CDR2 sequences are SGDLS and YYNGEE. J gave up 5 bases and V 3 bases, and 10 bases lay outside the gene matches. The CDR3 runs to 15 residues. The chain's CDR3 is CASSENQGEGTEAFF. The CDR3 nucleotides are TGTGCCAGCAGCGAAAATCAGGGGGAGGGGACTGAAGCTTTCTTT.

The genes are TRBV27 and TRBJ1-6; the D is unclear. The V end was cut by 6 bases, the J end by 2 bases, with 8 bases between. The length of the CDR3 is 14 residues. Germline CDR1 is MNHEY and CDR2 is SMNVEV (reference sequence). CDR3 in DNA: TGTGCCAGCAGCCCGAGGGCCTATAATTCACCCCTCCACTTT. It encodes CASSPRAYNSPLHF.